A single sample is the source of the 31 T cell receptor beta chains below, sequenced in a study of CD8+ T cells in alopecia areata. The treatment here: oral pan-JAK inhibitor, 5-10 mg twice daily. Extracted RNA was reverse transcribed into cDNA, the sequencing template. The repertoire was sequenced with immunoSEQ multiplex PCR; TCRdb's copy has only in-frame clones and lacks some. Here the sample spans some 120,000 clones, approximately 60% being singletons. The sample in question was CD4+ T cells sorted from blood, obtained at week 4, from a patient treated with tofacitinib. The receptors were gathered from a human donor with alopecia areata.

The CDR3 DNA reads TGCGCCAGCAGCCAAGATAGGGCCGGTCGGGTTGAGACCCAGTACTTC. It translates to CASSQDRAGRVETQYF. The genes are TRBV4-3 and TRBJ2-5; D call uncertain. Trimming shortened V by 0 bases and J by 5 bases, and 16 bases separated the two germline ends. Per germline, CDR1 LGHNA and CDR2 YSLEER. The CDR3 runs 16 residues.

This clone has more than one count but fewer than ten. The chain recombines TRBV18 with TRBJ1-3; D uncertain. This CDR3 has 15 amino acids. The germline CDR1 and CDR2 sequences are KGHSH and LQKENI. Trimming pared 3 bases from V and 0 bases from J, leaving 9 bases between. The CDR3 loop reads CASSPEDDSGNTIYF. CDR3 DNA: TGTGCCAGCTCACCGGAGGACGACTCTGGAAACACCATATATTTT.

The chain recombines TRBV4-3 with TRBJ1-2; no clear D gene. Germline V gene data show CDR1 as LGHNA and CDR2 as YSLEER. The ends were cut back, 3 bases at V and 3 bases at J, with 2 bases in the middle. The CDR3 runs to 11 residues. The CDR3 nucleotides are TGCGCCAGCAGCCAGGACTATGGCTACACCTTC. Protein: CASSQDYGYTF.

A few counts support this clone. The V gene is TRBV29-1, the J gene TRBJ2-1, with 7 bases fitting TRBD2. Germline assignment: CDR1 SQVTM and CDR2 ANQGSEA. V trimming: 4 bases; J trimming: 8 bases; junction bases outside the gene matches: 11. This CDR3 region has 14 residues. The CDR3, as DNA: TGCAGCGTTGTAGCCCGCGGGAGCGAAGATGAGCAGTTCTTC. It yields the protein CSVVARGSEDEQFF.

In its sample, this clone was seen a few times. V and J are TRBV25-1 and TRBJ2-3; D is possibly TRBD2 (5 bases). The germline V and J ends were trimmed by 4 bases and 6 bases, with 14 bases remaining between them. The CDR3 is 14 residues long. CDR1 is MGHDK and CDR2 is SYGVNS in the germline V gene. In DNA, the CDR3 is TGTGCCAGCAGTGGGCAATGGGGAGTGGATACGCAGTATTTT. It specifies CASSGQWGVDTQYF.

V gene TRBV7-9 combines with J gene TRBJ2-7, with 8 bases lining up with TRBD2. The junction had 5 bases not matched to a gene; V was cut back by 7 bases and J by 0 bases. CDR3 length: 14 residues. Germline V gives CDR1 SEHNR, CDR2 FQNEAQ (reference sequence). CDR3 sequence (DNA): TGTGCCAGCATTGGCGGGACTAGCTCCTACGAGCAGTACTTC. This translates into CASIGGTSSYEQYF.

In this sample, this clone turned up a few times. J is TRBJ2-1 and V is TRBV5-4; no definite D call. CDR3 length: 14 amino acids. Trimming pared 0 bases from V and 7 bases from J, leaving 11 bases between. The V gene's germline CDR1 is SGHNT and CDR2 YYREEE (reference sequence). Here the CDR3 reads CASSLAVEGNEQFF. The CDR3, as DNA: TGTGCCAGCAGCTTGGCCGTCGAAGGGAATGAGCAGTTCTTC.

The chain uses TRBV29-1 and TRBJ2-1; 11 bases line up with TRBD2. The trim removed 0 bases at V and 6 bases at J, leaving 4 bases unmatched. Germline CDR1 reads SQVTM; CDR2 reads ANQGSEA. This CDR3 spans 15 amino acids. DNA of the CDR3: TGCAGCGTTGAAGAGTTTGGGACTAGCGGCAATGAGCAGTTCTTC. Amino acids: CSVEEFGTSGNEQFF.

As DNA, the CDR3 is TGCAGCGTTGAAGCCCAAAGGGGGCCTCATGGCTACACCTTC. This translates into CSVEAQRGPHGYTF. The chain carries TRBV29-1 and TRBJ1-2; 7 bases are shared with TRBD1. Trimming removed 1 base from V and 6 bases from J; junction bases left unmatched: 8. CDR3 size: 14 residues. CDR1 and CDR2 from the germline V gene are SQVTM and ANQGSEA.

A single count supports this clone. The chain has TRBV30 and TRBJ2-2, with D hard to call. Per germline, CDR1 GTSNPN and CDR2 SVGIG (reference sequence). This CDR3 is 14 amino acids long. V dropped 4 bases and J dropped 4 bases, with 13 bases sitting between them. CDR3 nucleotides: TGTGCCTGGAAATCTCTTGCGAGCACCGGGGAGCTGTTTTTT. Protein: CAWKSLASTGELFF.

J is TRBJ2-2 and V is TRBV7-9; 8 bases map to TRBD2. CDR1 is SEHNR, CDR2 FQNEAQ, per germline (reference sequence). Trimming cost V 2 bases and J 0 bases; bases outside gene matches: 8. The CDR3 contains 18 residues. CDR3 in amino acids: CASSLRSGGHSNTGELFF. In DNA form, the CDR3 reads TGTGCCAGCAGCTTAAGGAGCGGGGGCCATTCGAACACCGGGGAGCTGTTTTTT.

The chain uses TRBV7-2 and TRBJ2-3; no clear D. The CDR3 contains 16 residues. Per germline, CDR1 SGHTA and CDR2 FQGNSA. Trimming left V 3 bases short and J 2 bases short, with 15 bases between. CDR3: CASSFGGPSYTDTQYF. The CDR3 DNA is TGTGCCAGCAGCTTCGGTGGGCCGTCGTACACAGATACGCAGTATTTT.

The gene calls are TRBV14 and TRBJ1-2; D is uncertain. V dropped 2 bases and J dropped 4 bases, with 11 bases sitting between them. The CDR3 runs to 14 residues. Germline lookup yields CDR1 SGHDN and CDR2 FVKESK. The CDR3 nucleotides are TGTGCCAGCAGCCAAAGAACGGAAGTCTATGGCTACACCTTC. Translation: CASSQRTEVYGYTF. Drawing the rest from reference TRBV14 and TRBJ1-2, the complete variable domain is EAGVTQFPSHSVIEKGQTVTLRCDPISGHDNLYWYRRVMGKEIKFLLHFVKESKQDESGMPNNRFLAERTGGTYSTLKVQPAELEDSGVYFCASSQRTEVYGYTFGSGTRLTVV.

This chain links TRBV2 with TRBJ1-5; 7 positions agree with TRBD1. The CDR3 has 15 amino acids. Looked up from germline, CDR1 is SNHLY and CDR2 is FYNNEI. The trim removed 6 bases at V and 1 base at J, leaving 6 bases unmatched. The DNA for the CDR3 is TGTGCCAGCAGGGGGGACAGTCGAAGCAATCAGCCCCAGCATTTT. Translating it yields CASRGDSRSNQPQHF.

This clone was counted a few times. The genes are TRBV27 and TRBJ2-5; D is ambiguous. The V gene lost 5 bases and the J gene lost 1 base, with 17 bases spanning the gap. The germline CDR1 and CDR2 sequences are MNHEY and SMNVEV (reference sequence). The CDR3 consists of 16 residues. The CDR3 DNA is TGTGCCAGCAGTCCCCGGTTGGGGAAGGGCCAAGAGACCCAGTACTTC. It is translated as CASSPRLGKGQETQYF.

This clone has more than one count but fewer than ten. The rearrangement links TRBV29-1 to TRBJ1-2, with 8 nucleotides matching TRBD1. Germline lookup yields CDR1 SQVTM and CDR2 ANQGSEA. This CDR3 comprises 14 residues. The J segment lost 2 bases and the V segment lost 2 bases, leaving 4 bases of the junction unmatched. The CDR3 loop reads CSVERTGRNYGYTF. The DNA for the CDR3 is TGCAGCGTTGAACGGACAGGGCGGAACTATGGCTACACCTTC.

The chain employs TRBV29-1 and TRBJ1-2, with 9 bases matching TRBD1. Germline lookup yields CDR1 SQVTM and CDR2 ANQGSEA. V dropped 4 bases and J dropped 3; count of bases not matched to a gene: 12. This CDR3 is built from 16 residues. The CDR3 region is CSVVRPGQGAYYGYTF. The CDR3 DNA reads TGCAGCGTTGTGCGCCCGGGACAGGGAGCTTACTATGGCTACACCTTC.

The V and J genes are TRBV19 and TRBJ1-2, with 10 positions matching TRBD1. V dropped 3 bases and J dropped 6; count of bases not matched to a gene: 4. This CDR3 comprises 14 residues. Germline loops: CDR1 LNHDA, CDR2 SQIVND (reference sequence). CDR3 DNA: TGTGCCAGTAGTATTAGTGGGACAGGGGATGGCTACACCTTC. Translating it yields CASSISGTGDGYTF.

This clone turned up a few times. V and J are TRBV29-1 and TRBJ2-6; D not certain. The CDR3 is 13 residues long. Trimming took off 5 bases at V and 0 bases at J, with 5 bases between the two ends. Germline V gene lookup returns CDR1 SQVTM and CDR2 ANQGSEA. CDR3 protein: CSVMDSGANVLTF. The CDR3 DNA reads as TGCAGCGTTATGGACTCTGGGGCCAACGTCCTGACTTTC.

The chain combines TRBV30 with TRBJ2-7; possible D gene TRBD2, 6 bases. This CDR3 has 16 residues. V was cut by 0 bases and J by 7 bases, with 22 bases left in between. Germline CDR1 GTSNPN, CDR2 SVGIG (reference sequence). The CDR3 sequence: CAWSVLGGWRGREQYF. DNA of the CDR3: TGTGCCTGGAGTGTATTGGGTGGTTGGAGGGGAAGAGAGCAGTACTTC.

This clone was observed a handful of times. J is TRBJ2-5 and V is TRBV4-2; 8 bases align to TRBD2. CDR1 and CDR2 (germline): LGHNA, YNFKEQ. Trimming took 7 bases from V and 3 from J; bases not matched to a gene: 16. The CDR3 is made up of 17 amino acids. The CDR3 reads CASNQIIGGGTEETQYF. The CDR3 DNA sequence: TGTGCCAGCAACCAGATCATCGGCGGGGGGACCGAAGAGACCCAGTACTTC.

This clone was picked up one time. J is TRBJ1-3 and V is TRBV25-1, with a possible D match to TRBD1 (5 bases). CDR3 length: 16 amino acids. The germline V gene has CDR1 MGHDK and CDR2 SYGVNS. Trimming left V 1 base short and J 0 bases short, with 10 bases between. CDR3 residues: CASSEWRGPSGNTIYF. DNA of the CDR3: TGTGCCAGCAGTGAATGGAGGGGCCCCTCTGGAAACACCATATATTTT.

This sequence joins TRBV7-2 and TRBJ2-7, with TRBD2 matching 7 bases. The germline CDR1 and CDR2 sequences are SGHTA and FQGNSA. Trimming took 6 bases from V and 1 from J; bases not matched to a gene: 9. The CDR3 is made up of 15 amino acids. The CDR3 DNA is TGTGCCAGCAGAGATGGACTAGTGGGATCCTACGAGCAGTACTTC. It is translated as CASRDGLVGSYEQYF.

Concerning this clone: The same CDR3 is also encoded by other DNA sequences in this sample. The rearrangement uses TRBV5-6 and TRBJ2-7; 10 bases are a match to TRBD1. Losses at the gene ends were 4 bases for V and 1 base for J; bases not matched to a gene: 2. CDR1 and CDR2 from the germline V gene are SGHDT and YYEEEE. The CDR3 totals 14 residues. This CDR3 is CASSLGQGSYEQYF. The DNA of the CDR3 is TGTGCCAGCAGCCTGGGACAGGGGTCCTACGAGCAGTACTTC.

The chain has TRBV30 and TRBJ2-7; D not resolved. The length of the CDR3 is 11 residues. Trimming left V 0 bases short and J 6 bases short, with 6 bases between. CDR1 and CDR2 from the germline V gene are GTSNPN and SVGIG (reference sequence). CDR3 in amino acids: CAWSVWVEQYF. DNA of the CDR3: TGTGCCTGGAGTGTTTGGGTCGAGCAGTACTTC.

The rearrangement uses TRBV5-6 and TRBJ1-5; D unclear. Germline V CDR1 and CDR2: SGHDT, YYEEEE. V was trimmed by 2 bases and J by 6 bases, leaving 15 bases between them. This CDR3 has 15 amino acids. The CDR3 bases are TGTGCCAGCAGCTTTCTGGGCACGGGAGTTCAGCCCCAGCATTTT. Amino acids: CASSFLGTGVQPQHF.

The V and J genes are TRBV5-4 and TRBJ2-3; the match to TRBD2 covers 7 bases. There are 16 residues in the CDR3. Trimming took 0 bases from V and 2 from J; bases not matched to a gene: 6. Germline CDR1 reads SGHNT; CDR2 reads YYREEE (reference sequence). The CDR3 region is CASSLAASGSTDTQYF. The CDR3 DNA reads TGTGCCAGCAGCTTGGCGGCTAGCGGATCCACAGATACGCAGTATTTT.

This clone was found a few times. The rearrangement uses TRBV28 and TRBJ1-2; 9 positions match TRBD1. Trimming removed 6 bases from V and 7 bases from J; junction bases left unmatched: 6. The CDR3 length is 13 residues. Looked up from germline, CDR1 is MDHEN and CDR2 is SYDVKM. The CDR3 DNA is TGTGCCAGCAGACCACAGGGGGCTGGTGGCTACACCTTC. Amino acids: CASRPQGAGGYTF.

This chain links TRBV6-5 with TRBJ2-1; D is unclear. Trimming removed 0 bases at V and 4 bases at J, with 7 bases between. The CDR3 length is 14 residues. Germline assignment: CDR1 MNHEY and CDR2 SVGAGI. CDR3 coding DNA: TGTGCCAGCAGTTACTCGGAAGGTTACAATGAGCAGTTCTTC. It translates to CASSYSEGYNEQFF.

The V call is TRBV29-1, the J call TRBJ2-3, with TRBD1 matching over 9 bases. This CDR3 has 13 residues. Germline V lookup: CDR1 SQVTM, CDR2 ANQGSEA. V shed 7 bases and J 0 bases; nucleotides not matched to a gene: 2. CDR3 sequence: CSAGTGSTDTQYF. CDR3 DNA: TGCAGCGCCGGGACAGGGAGCACAGATACGCAGTATTTT.

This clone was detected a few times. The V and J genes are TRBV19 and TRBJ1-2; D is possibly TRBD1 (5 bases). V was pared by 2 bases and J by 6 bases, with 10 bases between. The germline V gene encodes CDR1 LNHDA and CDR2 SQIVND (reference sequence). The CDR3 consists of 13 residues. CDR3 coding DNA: TGTGCCAGTAGTATAATGGAGGGGAATGGCTACACCTTC. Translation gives CASSIMEGNGYTF.